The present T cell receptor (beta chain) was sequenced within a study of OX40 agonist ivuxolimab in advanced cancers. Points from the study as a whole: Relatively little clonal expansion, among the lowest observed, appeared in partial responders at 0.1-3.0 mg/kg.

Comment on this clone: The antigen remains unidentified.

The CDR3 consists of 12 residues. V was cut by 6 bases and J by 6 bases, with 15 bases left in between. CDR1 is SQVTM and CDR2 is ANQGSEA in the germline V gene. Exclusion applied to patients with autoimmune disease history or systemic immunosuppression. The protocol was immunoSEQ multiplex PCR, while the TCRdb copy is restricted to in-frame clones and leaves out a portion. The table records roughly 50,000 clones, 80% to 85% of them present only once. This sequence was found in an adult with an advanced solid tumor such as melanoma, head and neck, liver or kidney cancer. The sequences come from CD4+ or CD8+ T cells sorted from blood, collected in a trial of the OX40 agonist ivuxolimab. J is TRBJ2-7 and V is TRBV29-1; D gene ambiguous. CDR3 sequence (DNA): TGCAGCGTGGGAAGGCTGCAGCGCGAGCAGTACTTC. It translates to CSVGRLQREQYF.